This T cell receptor beta chain is from a study of T-cell reconstitution after alpha-beta-depleted transplantation in children. General study results and limits: A year post-transplant, T-cell counts and diversity derived mostly from newly produced T cells. There were some patients whose high TCRbeta diversity at day 60 came from surviving recipient T cells and thymic progenitors.

For TCRbeta, the library was prepared with unique molecular identifiers. MiXCR, run by TCRdb on the PCR reads, gives a single entry per CDR3 protein. The sample carries some 840,000 distinct CDR3 sequences, around 17% recorded once. Germline V gene data show CDR1 as SQVTM and CDR2 as ANQGSEA. This CDR3 is 11 amino acids long. V lost 0 bases and J 4 bases, leaving 3 bases between the germline ends. This clonotype was observed a few times. What it binds is unknown. This clonotype was sampled from a male patient between 10 and 17 years old who had a stem cell transplant for acute lymphoblastic leukemia, so the T cells may come from the graft donor. The sample in question was PBMCs, mostly from graft donor cells, obtained 360 days after TCRalphabeta/CD19-depleted stem cell transplant. V gene TRBV29-1 combines with J gene TRBJ1-2; D gene unclear. CDR3 sequence (DNA): TGCAGCGTTGAAGATCTCTATGGCTACACCTTC. This encodes CSVEDLYGYTF.